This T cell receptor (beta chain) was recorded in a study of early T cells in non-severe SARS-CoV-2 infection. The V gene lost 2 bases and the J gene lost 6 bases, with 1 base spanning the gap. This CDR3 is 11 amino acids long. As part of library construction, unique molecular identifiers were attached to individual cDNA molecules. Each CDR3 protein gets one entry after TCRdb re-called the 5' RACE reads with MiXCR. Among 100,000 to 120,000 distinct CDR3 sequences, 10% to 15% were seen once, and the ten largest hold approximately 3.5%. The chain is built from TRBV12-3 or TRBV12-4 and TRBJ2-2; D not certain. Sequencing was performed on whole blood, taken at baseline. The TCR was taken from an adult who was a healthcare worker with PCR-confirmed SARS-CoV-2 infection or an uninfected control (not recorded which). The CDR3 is CASSLSGELFF. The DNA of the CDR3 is TGTGCCAGCAGTTTATCCGGGGAGCTGTTTTTT.